The 23 T cell receptor beta chains below were found in one sample sequenced in a study of post-analysis software for immune sequencing data. Study conclusions and caveats: TRBV segments more frequent in patients than in controls numbered roughly 5 and included TRBV5-6, TRBV5-1 and TRBV20-1.

These receptors' targets are unknown. Presence of unique molecular identifiers characterized the TCR beta cDNA libraries. TCRdb re-called the PCR reads through MiXCR, storing one row per CDR3 protein. The data contain more than 500,000 distinct CDR3 sequences, 34% of them singletons. Sequenced input: blood. All receptors come from a girl aged 2-17 years with multiple sclerosis.

This clonotype was recorded a few times. The rearrangement joins TRBV20-1 to TRBJ2-1, with D perhaps matching TRBD2 (6 bases). V gave up 3 bases and J gave up 9 bases, with 21 bases separating them. CDR1 is DFQATT and CDR2 is SNEGSKA in the germline V gene (reference sequence). This CDR3 comprises 15 residues. CDR3: CSASYAPGVGGEQFF. CDR3 DNA sequence: TGCAGTGCTAGCTACGCTCCGGGGGTCGGGGGTGAGCAGTTCTTC.

A few counts support this clonotype. The chain employs TRBV4-2 and TRBJ2-3, with D hard to call. In germline, CDR1 is LGHNA, CDR2 YNFKEQ. The CDR3 consists of 12 residues. Trimming shortened V by 6 bases and J by 6 bases, and 10 bases separated the two germline ends. CDR3 in DNA: TGTGCCAGCAGTCGCCGGATGGATACGCAGTATTTT. Its translation: CASSRRMDTQYF.

V and J are TRBV25-1 and TRBJ2-5, with D tentatively TRBD1 (6 bases). Germline V gene sequence: CDR1 MGHDK, CDR2 SYGVNS. This CDR3 is 16 amino acids long. Trimming stripped 3 bases from V and 11 bases from J, with 25 bases between. The CDR3 bases are TGTGCCAGCAGTGATCGAGAGACACAGGGAGACAGGAGGCAGTACTTC. This sequence encodes CASSDRETQGDRRQYF.

This clonotype was seen many times. V is TRBV4-1 and J is TRBJ2-7; D gene uncertain. The CDR3 contains 13 residues. Germline assignment: CDR1 MGHRA and CDR2 YSYEKL. Trimming left V 1 base short and J 3 bases short, with 7 bases between. The CDR3 spells CASSQGSFYEQYF. CDR3 coding DNA: TGCGCCAGCAGCCAAGGAAGTTTCTACGAGCAGTACTTC.

The CDR3 DNA reads as TGTGCCACCAGTGATCGCCTCGCCCGGGACAGATCCTACAATGAGCAGTTCTTC. It yields the protein CATSDRLARDRSYNEQFF. The J gene is TRBJ2-1, the V gene TRBV24-1; 7 bases map to TRBD1. Germline CDR1 is KGHDR and CDR2 is SFDVKD. CDR3 size: 18 residues. With 3 bases clipped from V and 1 base from J, the junction kept 11 bases outside the gene matches.

To note about this clonotype: Its ends do not fully match the called genes, so a read error is possible. This CDR3 reads CASSFLPPGAGGLYNGQFF. The CDR3, as DNA: TGTGCCAGCAGCTTCCTCCCTCCAGGTGCAGGGGGCCTCTACAATGGGCAGTTCTTC. The rearrangement uses TRBV7-7 and TRBJ2-1, with TRBD1 matching 8 bases. Germline V lookup: CDR1 SSHAT, CDR2 FNYEAQ (reference sequence). This CDR3 region has 19 residues.

This chain uses TRBV20-1 with TRBJ1-1; a weak D match, TRBD1 (5 bases). The germline gives CDR1 DFQATT, CDR2 SNEGSKA (reference sequence). The CDR3 sequence is 14 residues long. Trimming took 0 bases from V and 4 from J, leaving 12 bases between them. The DNA of the CDR3 is TGCAGTGCTAGAGATACGGGCGGGACCACTGAAGCTTTCTTT. This codes for CSARDTGGTTEAFF.

The chain joins TRBV20-1 to TRBJ1-2, with unresolved D. The CDR3 consists of 15 residues. Germline CDR1 is DFQATT and CDR2 is SNEGSKA (reference sequence). The ends were cut back, 3 bases at V and 3 bases at J, with 17 bases in the middle. The CDR3 sequence is CSARFDRARDYGYTF. The CDR3 region has the DNA TGCAGTGCTAGGTTCGATCGGGCAAGGGACTATGGCTACACCTTC.

This clonotype was counted a single time. One junction end does not reproduce the germline sequence, and a read error may be involved. The chain combines TRBV7-9 with TRBJ1-1; no clear D. The germline CDR1 and CDR2 sequences are SEHNR and FQNEAQ (reference sequence). CDR3 length equals 12 residues. In nucleotides, the CDR3 is TGTGTCAGCAGCCCCTGGACCACTGAAGCTTTCTTT. This sequence encodes CVSSPWTTEAFF.

This sequence joins TRBV7-8 and TRBJ1-6, with 7 nucleotides matching TRBD1. The V segment lost 6 bases and the J segment 5 bases; nucleotides outside the gene matches: 4. Germline V gene data show CDR1 as SGHVS and CDR2 as FQNEAQ. This CDR3 contains 14 residues. The CDR3 region is CASRRQGDNSPLHF. CDR3 nucleotides: TGTGCCAGCAGGCGACAGGGAGATAATTCACCCCTCCACTTT.

This chain links TRBV28 with TRBJ1-2; the D is unclear. This CDR3 has 16 amino acids. Between the trimmed V and J ends, which lost 3 bases and 0 bases, there was a span of 14 bases. Germline CDR1 is MDHEN and CDR2 is SYDVKM. The CDR3: CASSFPTTLPNYGYTF. For the CDR3, the DNA is TGTGCCAGCAGTTTTCCAACGACCCTCCCTAACTATGGCTACACCTTC.

The chain links TRBV13 to TRBJ2-7; 10 nucleotides agree with TRBD2. Germline V lookup: CDR1 PRHDT, CDR2 FYEKMQ (reference sequence). The CDR3 runs to 16 residues. V lost 3 bases to trimming and J lost 3 bases; unmatched junction nucleotides: 8. The CDR3 here is CASSFSGGRPDYEQYF. The CDR3, as DNA: TGTGCCAGCAGCTTTAGCGGGGGGCGTCCTGACTACGAGCAGTACTTC.

The V call is TRBV4-1, the J call TRBJ2-5; 10 positions match TRBD1. CDR3 length equals 17 residues. With 0 bases clipped from V and 5 bases from J, the junction kept 9 bases outside the gene matches. Germline V gene data show CDR1 as MGHRA and CDR2 as YSYEKL. CDR3 loop: CASSQDPGQGVSETQYF. Here the CDR3 DNA reads TGCGCCAGCAGCCAAGATCCAGGACAGGGGGTATCGGAGACCCAGTACTTC.

This clonotype was recorded once. The J gene is TRBJ2-3, the V gene TRBV20-1, with D possibly being TRBD2 (6 bases). V lost 3 bases and J lost 2, with 15 bases in between. Germline V CDR1 and CDR2: DFQATT, SNEGSKA (reference sequence). The CDR3 length is 15 residues. The CDR3 region is CSASSPRENTDTQYF. The CDR3 DNA is TGCAGTGCTAGCTCCCCCCGGGAGAACACAGATACGCAGTATTTT.

V is TRBV4-1 and J is TRBJ1-6, with unresolved D. The V end lost 0 bases, the J end lost 0 bases, and 9 bases lay between the germline ends. This CDR3 spans 17 amino acids. Germline loops: CDR1 MGHRA, CDR2 YSYEKL. CDR3 bases: TGCGCCAGCAGCCAAGAGGCGCTGAGCTCCTATAATTCACCCCTCCACTTT. Translating gives CASSQEALSSYNSPLHF.

The chain couples TRBV29-1 to TRBJ2-3; D is unclear. CDR3 length: 13 amino acids. Germline lookup yields CDR1 SQVTM and CDR2 ANQGSEA. V lost 6 bases and J lost 3, with 13 bases in between. The CDR3 nucleotides are TGCAGCGTACTCGCGCGAGGAACAGATACGCAGTATTTT. Protein sequence: CSVLARGTDTQYF.

The chain couples TRBV25-1 to TRBJ1-4, with TRBD1 identical over 9 bases. The ends lost 1 base at V and 5 bases at J; junction bases unmatched: 2. The CDR3 runs to 15 residues. The germline gives CDR1 MGHDK, CDR2 SYGVNS. For the CDR3, the DNA is TGTGCCAGCAGTGAATCGGGGACAGGGAATGAAAAACTGTTTTTT. Its translation: CASSESGTGNEKLFF.

The chain has TRBV5-1 and TRBJ2-2; 10 positions agree with TRBD2. Germline V gene sequence: CDR1 SGHRS, CDR2 YFSETQ. The CDR3 has 16 amino acids. The V and J ends lost 2 bases and 6 bases, in that order; junction bases with no gene match: 7. CDR3 nucleotides: TGCGCCAGCAGCTTTGCGACCGGGACTAGCGCCGGGGAGCTGTTTTTT. Residues: CASSFATGTSAGELFF.

CDR3 nucleotide sequence: TGTGCCAGCAGCCCTGGGACAGGGACGGTTGAGGGCTACACCTTC. Its protein product is CASSPGTGTVEGYTF. V usage is TRBV7-2 and J usage is TRBJ1-2, with 9 bases that match TRBD1. V gave up 5 bases and J gave up 8 bases; unmatched junction bases: 12. Germline CDR1 and CDR2: SGHTA and FQGNSA. This CDR3 is built from 15 residues.

This clonotype is a singleton in its sample. One end of the junction varies from germline; a read error may be responsible. This chain uses TRBV11-2 with TRBJ2-4; tentatively, D is TRBD1 (5 bases). The CDR3 is 14 amino acids. In germline, CDR1 is SGHAT, CDR2 FQNNGV. Here the CDR3 DNA reads TGTGCCAGCAGCCCCCTCTGGGGCCAAAACATTCCGTACTTC. It translates to CASSPLWGQNIPYF.

The CDR3 here is CASSLGAAEETQYF. CDR3 bases: TGTGCCAGCAGTTTAGGTGCGGCTGAAGAGACCCAGTACTTC. The chain couples TRBV12-3 or TRBV12-4 to TRBJ2-4, with D uncertain. The assigned J gene may be wrong: the sequence end matches TRBJ2-5 better. This CDR3 is built from 14 residues.

The rearrangement uses TRBV20-1 and TRBJ2-1, with 11 positions matching TRBD2. V was pared by 3 bases and J by 6 bases, with 16 bases of the junction left unmatched. The germline V gene encodes CDR1 DFQATT and CDR2 SNEGSKA (reference sequence). This CDR3 spans 18 amino acids. The CDR3 reads CSARLLAGGSSRGNEQFF. The CDR3 coding sequence is TGCAGTGCTAGGTTGCTAGCGGGGGGCTCCTCCCGAGGCAATGAGCAGTTCTTC.

In this sample, this clonotype turned up many times. V and J are TRBV27 and TRBJ2-3, with D hard to call. The CDR3 is 11 residues long. CDR1 is MNHEY, CDR2 SMNVEV, per germline (reference sequence). Trimming removed 4 bases at V and 4 bases at J, with 3 bases between. The CDR3, as DNA: TGTGCCAGCAGTTCGCCAGATACGCAGTATTTT. Protein sequence: CASSSPDTQYF.